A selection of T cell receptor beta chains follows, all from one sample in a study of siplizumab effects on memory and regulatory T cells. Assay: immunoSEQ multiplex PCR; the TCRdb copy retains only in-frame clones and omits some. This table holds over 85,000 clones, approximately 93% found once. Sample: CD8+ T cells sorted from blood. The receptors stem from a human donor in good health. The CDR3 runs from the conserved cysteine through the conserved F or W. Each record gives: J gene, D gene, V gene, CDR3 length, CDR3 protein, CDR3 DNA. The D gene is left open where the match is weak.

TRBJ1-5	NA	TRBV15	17	CATSTVDPVYSNQPQHF	TGTGCCACCAGCACCGTCGACCCCGTTTATAGCAATCAGCCCCAGCATTTT
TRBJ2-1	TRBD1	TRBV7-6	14	CASSLGTGANEQFF	TGTGCCAGCAGCTTAGGGACAGGGGCCAATGAGCAGTTCTTC
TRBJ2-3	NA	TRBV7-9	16	CASSPQTTPSTDTQYF	TGTGCCAGCAGCCCACAGACAACCCCTAGCACAGATACGCAGTATTTT
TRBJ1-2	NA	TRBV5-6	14	CASSLETNNYGHTF	TGTGCCAGCAGCTTGGAAACCAATAACTATGGCCACACCTTC
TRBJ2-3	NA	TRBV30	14	CAWSVVGIADTQYF	TGTGCCTGGAGTGTAGTGGGGATTGCAGATACGCAGTATTTT
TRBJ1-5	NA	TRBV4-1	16	CASSPIWGAFHQPQHF	TGCGCCAGCAGCCCCATTTGGGGGGCGTTTCATCAGCCCCAGCATTTT
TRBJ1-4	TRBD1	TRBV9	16	CASSVAAGTGNEKLFF	TGTGCCAGCAGCGTAGCCGCCGGGACAGGGAATGAAAAACTGTTTTTT
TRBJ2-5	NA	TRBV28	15	CASSLTFRHHQTQYF	TGTGCCAGCAGTCTAACCTTCCGACATCACCAGACCCAGTACTTC
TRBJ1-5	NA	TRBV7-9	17	CASSLVFGQEVNQPQHF	TGTGCCAGCAGCTTAGTGTTCGGGCAGGAGGTCAATCAGCCCCAGCATTTT
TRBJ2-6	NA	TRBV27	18	CASSLLPGRGSGANVLTF	TGTGCCAGCAGTTTATTGCCCGGTCGAGGCAGTGGGGCCAACGTCCTGACTTTC